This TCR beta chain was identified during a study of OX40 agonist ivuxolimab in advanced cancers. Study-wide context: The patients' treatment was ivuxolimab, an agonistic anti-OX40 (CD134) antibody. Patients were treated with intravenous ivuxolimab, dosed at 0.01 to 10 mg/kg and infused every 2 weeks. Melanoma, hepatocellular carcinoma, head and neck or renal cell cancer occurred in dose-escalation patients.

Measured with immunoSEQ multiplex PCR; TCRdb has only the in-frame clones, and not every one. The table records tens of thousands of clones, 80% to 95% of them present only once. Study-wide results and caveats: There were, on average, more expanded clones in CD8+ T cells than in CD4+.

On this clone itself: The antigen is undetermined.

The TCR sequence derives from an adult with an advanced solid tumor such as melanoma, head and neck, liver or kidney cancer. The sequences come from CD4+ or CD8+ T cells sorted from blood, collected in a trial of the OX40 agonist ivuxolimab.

CDR3 in amino acids: CASSQEEGSGHQPQHF. In DNA form, the CDR3 reads TGTGCCAGCAGCCAAGAGGAAGGGTCCGGTCATCAGCCCCAGCATTTT. V is TRBV4-2 and J is TRBJ1-5; D is unclear. The CDR3 consists of 16 residues. Trimming took 0 bases from V and 5 from J, leaving 14 bases between them. CDR1 is LGHNA and CDR2 is YNFKEQ in the germline V gene.